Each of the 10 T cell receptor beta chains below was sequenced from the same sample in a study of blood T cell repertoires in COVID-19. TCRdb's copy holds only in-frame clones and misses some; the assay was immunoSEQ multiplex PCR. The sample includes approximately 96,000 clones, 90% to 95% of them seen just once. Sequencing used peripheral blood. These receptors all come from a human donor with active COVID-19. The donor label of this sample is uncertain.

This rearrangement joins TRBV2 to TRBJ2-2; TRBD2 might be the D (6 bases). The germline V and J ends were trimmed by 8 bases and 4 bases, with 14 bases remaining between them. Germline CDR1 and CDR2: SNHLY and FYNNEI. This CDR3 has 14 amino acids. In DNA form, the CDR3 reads TGTGCCAGCGTCGGTACGCGGGGCACCGGGGAGCTGTTTTTT. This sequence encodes CASVGTRGTGELFF.

Written as DNA, the CDR3 is TGTGCCACCAGTCGAGGCGGGACAGGAGATAATGAAAAACTGTTTTTT. It yields the protein CATSRGGTGDNEKLFF. This rearrangement joins TRBV24-1 to TRBJ1-4; 8 bases align to TRBD1. V shed 6 bases, J shed 4 bases, and the junction held 9 bases outside the gene matches. CDR1 and CDR2 (germline): KGHDR, SFDVKD. The CDR3 sequence is 16 residues long.

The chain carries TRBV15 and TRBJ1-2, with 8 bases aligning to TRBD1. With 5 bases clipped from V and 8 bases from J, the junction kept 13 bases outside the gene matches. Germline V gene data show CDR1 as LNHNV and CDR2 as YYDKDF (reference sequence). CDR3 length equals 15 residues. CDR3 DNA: TGTGCCACCAGCGGCTATGACAGGGGTGGATCGGGCTACACCTTC. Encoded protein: CATSGYDRGGSGYTF.

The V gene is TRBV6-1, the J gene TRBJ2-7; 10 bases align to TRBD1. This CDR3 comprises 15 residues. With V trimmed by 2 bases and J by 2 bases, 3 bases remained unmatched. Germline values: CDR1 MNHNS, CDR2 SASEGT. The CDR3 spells CASSETGTGAYEQYF. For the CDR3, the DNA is TGTGCCAGCAGTGAAACCGGGACAGGGGCCTACGAGCAGTACTTC.

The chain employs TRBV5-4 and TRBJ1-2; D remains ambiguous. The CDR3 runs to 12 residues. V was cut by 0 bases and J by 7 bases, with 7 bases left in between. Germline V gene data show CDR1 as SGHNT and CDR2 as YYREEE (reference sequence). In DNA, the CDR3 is TGTGCCAGCAGCTTGGGTGAGGCTGGCTACACCTTC. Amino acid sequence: CASSLGEAGYTF.

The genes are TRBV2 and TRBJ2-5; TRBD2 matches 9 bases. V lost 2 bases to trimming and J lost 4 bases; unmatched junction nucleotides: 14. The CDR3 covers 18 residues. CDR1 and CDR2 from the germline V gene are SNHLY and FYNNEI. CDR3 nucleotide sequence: TGTGCCAGCAGTGAAAATAGTAGGCGGGGGGGCCGGAGAGAGACCCAGTACTTC. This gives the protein CASSENSRRGGRRETQYF.

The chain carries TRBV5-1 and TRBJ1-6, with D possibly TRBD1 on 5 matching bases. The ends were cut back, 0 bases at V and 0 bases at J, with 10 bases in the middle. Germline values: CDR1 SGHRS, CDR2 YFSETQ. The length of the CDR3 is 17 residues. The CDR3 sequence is CASSLDRLSSYNSPLHF. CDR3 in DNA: TGCGCCAGCAGCTTGGACAGGCTAAGCTCCTATAATTCACCCCTCCACTTT.

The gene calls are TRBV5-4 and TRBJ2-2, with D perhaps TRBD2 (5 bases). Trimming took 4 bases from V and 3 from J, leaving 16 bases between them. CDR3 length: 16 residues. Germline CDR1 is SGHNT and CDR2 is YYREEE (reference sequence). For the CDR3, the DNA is TGTGCCAGCAGCGCCCATAAAGGGAGTGACACCGGGGAGCTGTTTTTT. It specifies CASSAHKGSDTGELFF.

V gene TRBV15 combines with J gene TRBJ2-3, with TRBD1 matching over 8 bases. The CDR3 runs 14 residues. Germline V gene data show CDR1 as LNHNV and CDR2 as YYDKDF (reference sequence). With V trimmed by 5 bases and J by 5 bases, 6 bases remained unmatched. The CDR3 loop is CATSPTGVRDTQYF. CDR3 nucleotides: TGTGCCACCAGCCCGACAGGGGTGAGAGATACGCAGTATTTT.

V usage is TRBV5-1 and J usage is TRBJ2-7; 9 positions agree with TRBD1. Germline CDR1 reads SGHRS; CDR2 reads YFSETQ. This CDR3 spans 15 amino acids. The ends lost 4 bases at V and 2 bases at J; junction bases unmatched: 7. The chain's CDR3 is CASSTAGTGTYEQYF. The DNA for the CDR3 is TGCGCCAGCAGCACCGCCGGGACAGGGACCTACGAGCAGTACTTC.